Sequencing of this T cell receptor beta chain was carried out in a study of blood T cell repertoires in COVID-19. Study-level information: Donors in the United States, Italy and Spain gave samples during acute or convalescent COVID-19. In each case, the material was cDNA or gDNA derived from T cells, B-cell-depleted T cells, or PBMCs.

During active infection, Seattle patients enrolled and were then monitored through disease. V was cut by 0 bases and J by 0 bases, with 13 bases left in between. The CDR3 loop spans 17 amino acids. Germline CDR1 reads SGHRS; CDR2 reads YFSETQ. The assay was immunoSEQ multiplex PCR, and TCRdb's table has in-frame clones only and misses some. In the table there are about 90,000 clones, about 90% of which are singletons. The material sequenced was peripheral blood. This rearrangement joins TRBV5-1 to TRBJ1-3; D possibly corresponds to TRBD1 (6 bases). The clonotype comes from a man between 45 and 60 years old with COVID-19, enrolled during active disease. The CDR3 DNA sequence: TGCGCCAGCAGCTTGGGCCCTGGACAGAGCTCTGGAAACACCATATATTTT. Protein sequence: CASSLGPGQSSGNTIYF. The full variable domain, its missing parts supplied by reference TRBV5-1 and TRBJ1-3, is KAGVTQTPRYLIKTRGQQVTLSCSPISGHRSVSWYQQTPGQGLQFLFEYFSETQRNKGNFPGRFSGRQFSNSRSEMNVSTLELGDSALYLCASSLGPGQSSGNTIYFGEGSWLTVV.